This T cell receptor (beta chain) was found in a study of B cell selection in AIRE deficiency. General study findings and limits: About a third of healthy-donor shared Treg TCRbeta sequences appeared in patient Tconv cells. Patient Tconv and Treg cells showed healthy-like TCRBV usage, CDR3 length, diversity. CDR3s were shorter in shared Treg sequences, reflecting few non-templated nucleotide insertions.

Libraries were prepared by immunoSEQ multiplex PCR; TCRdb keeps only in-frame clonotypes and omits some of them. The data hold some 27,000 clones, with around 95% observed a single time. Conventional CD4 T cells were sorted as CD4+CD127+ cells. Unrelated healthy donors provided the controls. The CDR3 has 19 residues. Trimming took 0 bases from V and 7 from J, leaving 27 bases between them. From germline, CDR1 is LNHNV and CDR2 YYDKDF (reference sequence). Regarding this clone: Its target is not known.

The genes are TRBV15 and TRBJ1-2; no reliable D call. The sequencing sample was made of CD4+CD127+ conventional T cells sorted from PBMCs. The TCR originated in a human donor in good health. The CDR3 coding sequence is TGTGCCACCAGCAGAGATCATTCGGGTGGCCGGATGGGTACTATTGGCTACACCTTC. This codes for CATSRDHSGGRMGTIGYTF. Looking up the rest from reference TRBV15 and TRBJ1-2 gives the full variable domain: DAMVIQNPRYQVTQFGKPVTLSCSQTLNHNVMYWYQQKSSQAPKLLFHYYDKDFNNEADTPDNFQSRRPNTSFCFLDIRSPGLGDTAMYLCATSRDHSGGRMGTIGYTFGSGTRLTVV.